This T cell receptor beta chain was identified in a study of T cells expressing NK-cell markers. About the study: It was from sorted CD3+CD56+NKG2C+, CD3+CD56+NKG2C- and CD3+CD56-NKG2C+ T cells that TCR beta repertoires came.

Study-wide findings and caveats: In a handful of donors, dominant clonotypes made up roughly 25-60.1% of CD3+CD56-NKG2C+ cells.

As concerns this clonotype: What it binds is unknown.

In generating TCR beta cDNA, 5'RACE template switching with UMIs was used. No DNA is given; TCRdb re-called the 5' RACE reads and lists each CDR3 protein once. The sample totals 140,000 to 150,000 distinct CDR3 sequences. CDR1 SGDLS and CDR2 YYNGEE come from the germline V gene. This CDR3 contains 15 residues. The origin of this receptor is a man aged 18-30 years in good health. This chain connects TRBV9 to TRBJ2-5. Sequenced: blood T cells: a sorted CD56 or NKG2C T cell subset, CD4+ or CD8+ T cells, or bulk PBMC T cells (not recorded which). This CDR3 reads CASSPSLRLRETQYF.